Listed here are 13 T cell receptor beta chains from one sample, sequenced in a study of blood T cell repertoires in COVID-19 (dated by TCRdb to the early 2020s). The library was generated by the immunoSEQ multiplex PCR assay. Held by TCRdb, this immuneACCESS table contains in-frame sequences only and omits some clones. Under half of the omission traces to an unresolved V gene where checked; the cause of the rest is unknown. Recorded for this sample are about 120,000 clones; 85% of them occurred a single time. The leading ten clones occupy about 6.9% of the sample. Material: peripheral blood. These receptors were collected from a man at least 80 years old with active or convalescent COVID-19.

This chain joins TRBV7-3 and TRBJ2-1, with D unclear. CDR3 length: 13 amino acids. V was trimmed by 3 bases and J by 10 bases, leaving 13 bases between them. The germline gives CDR1 SGHTA, CDR2 FQGTGA. The DNA for the CDR3 is TGTGCCAGCAGCTTTTCACTGAACTCAGAGCAGTTCTTC. Its translation is CASSFSLNSEQFF.

This chain connects TRBV5-1 to TRBJ2-3, with TRBD1 identical over 7 bases. The CDR3 has 14 residues. The trim removed 7 bases at V and 0 bases at J, leaving 5 bases unmatched. Germline CDR1 and CDR2: SGHRS and YFSETQ. In DNA form, the CDR3 reads TGCGCCAGCTGGACAGGAGTTAGCACAGATACGCAGTATTTT. It translates to CASWTGVSTDTQYF.

This chain's CDR3 is CASSYLFGSGRAIGELFF. CDR3 bases: TGTGCCAGCAGTTACCTCTTCGGTAGCGGGAGGGCCATCGGGGAGCTGTTTTTT. This chain connects TRBV6-2 or TRBV6-3 to TRBJ2-2; TRBD2 agrees at 11 bases. This CDR3 region has 18 residues. Germline V gives CDR1 MNHEY, CDR2 SVGEGT. V shed 2 bases, J shed 7 bases, and the junction held 12 bases outside the gene matches.

The chain has TRBV7-2 and TRBJ1-5; no clear D gene. V was pared by 4 bases and J by 0 bases, with 10 bases between. The germline V gene encodes CDR1 SGHTA and CDR2 FQGNSA. This CDR3 contains 15 residues. CDR3 region: CASSSAGYSNQPQHF. The CDR3 nucleotides are TGTGCCAGCAGCTCCGCCGGGTATAGCAATCAGCCCCAGCATTTT. Combining the CDR3 with reference TRBV7-2 and TRBJ1-5 gives the whole variable domain GAGVSQSPSNKVTEKGKDVELRCDPISGHTALYWYRQSLGQGLEFLIYFQGNSAPDKSGLPSDRFSAERTGGSVSTLTIQRTQQEDSAVYLCASSSAGYSNQPQHFGDGTRLSIL.

This rearrangement joins TRBV3-1 (or the pseudogene TRBV3-2) to TRBJ2-1; 12 bases align to TRBD2. J gave up 8 bases and V 1 base, and 12 bases lay outside the gene matches. Germline CDR1 LGHDT, CDR2 YNNKEL (reference sequence). The CDR3 contains 18 residues. The CDR3 region has the DNA TGTGCCAGCAGCCAAGGGGCGCTAGCGGGAGGGCCGAGGGATGAGCAGTTCTTC. Translation gives CASSQGALAGGPRDEQFF.

The chain joins TRBV19 to TRBJ2-7, with D perhaps TRBD2 (5 bases). V was shortened by 10 bases and J by 7 bases, with 17 bases between the two germline ends. This CDR3 contains 12 residues. Per germline, CDR1 LNHDA and CDR2 SQIVND (reference sequence). The DNA for the CDR3 is TGTGCCACAGGTCGCGGACCGGGGGAGCAGTACTTC. This translates into CATGRGPGEQYF. The full variable domain, with the rest looked up from reference TRBV19 and TRBJ2-7, is DGGITQSPKYLFRKEGQNVTLSCEQNLNHDAMYWYRQDPGQGLRLIYYSQIVNDFQKGDIAEGYSVSREKKESFPLTVTSAQKNPTAFYLCATGRGPGEQYFGPGTRLTVT.

This chain joins TRBV9 and TRBJ2-3; no clear D. The CDR3 spans 16 residues. From germline, CDR1 is SGDLS and CDR2 YYNGEE. Between the trimmed V and J ends, which lost 0 bases and 0 bases, there was a span of 11 bases. The CDR3 loop reads CASSVAGGTSTDTQYF. The DNA for the CDR3 is TGTGCCAGCAGCGTAGCTGGCGGAACTAGCACAGATACGCAGTATTTT.

The CDR3 sequence: CAISAEQGALEKLFF. CDR3 in DNA: TGTGCCATCAGTGCAGAACAGGGGGCGTTGGAAAAACTGTTTTTT. The rearrangement joins TRBV10-3 to TRBJ1-4; 9 bases fit TRBD1. Germline V gives CDR1 ENHRY, CDR2 SYGVKD. Unmatched junction bases numbered 8, after V lost 4 bases and J lost 8 bases. The CDR3 runs 15 residues.

The chain couples TRBV9 to TRBJ2-1; 11 bases match TRBD1. The CDR3 has 15 residues. The junction had 14 bases not matched to a gene; V was cut back by 3 bases and J by 15 bases. Germline loops: CDR1 SGDLS, CDR2 YYNGEE. DNA of the CDR3: TGTGCCAGCAGCGGACGGGACAGGGGGAGGACTAGGTGGTTCTTC. Translating gives CASSGRDRGRTRWFF.

V usage is TRBV18 and J usage is TRBJ1-3; the D gene is possibly TRBD1 (6 bases). This CDR3 is built from 15 residues. Per germline, CDR1 KGHSH and CDR2 LQKENI. V lost 6 bases, J lost 2 bases, and 14 bases lay in between. DNA for the CDR3: TGTGCCAGCTCGTCCGGACAGACCACTGGAAACACCATATATTTT. Its protein is CASSSGQTTGNTIYF.

The chain has TRBV28 and TRBJ2-7; D remains unclear. Trimming left V 8 bases short and J 2 bases short, with 16 bases between. The CDR3 spans 14 residues. Germline-derived CDR1 and CDR2 are MDHEN and SYDVKM. The CDR3 coding sequence is TGTGCCAGCCAAGGCGGAGAACTCCCCTACGAGCAGTACTTC. Protein: CASQGGELPYEQYF. The full variable domain, in which reference TRBV28 and TRBJ2-7 provide the parts outside the CDR3, is DVKVTQSSRYLVKRTGEKVFLECVQDMDHENMFWYRQDPGLGLRLIYFSYDVKMKEKGDIPEGYSVSREKKERFSLILESASTNQTSMYLCASQGGELPYEQYFGPGTRLTVT.

The chain recombines TRBV2 with TRBJ2-6, with D perhaps matching TRBD1 (5 bases). V was cut by 9 bases and J by 2 bases, with 14 bases left in between. Germline-derived CDR1 and CDR2 are SNHLY and FYNNEI. The CDR3 has 15 amino acids. In DNA, the CDR3 is TGTGCCAGTGAAAACGACAGACCTGGGGCCAACGTCCTGACTTTC. It yields the protein CASENDRPGANVLTF.

This rearrangement joins TRBV7-2 to TRBJ1-2, with 7 bases lining up with TRBD1. Trimming took 5 bases from V and 5 from J; bases not matched to a gene: 11. The germline V gene encodes CDR1 SGHTA and CDR2 FQGNSA. The CDR3 contains 15 residues. The CDR3 DNA sequence: TGTGCCAGCAGCATAACGGGACAGTCGCTATATGGCTACACCTTC. Its protein is CASSITGQSLYGYTF.